A selection of T cell receptor beta chains follows, all from one sample in a study of shared clonotypes between healthy human individuals. This table comes from immunoSEQ multiplex PCR, and its TCRdb copy is limited to in-frame clones, with some not included. The sample yields millions of clones, approximately 94% seen once. The sequencing input was naive CD8+ T cells sorted from blood. The receptors derive from a man between 18 and 35 years old in good health. Both conserved end residues are trimmed from each CDR3. The D gene is left open where the match is weak. Size is stated for part of the rows, as once, few or many counts, or as a class when the clone is expanded.

j_call: TRBJ1-5; clone_size: NA; v_call: TRBV5-1; d_call: TRBD1; cdr3_aa: ASSLDGQGGEPQH
j_call: TRBJ1-2; clone_size: NA; v_call: TRBV7-4; d_call: TRBD1; cdr3_aa: ASSSLGQGTGYT
j_call: TRBJ2-1; clone_size: NA; v_call: TRBV7-9; d_call: NA; cdr3_aa: ASSLGMDEQF
j_call: TRBJ1-1; clone_size: NA; v_call: TRBV28; d_call: NA; cdr3_aa: ASSFSGTEAF
j_call: TRBJ2-7; clone_size: once; v_call: TRBV7-2; d_call: TRBD1; cdr3_aa: ASSLAPGGVRDEQY
j_call: TRBJ1-2; clone_size: NA; v_call: TRBV7-9; d_call: NA; cdr3_aa: ASSLASQFYGYT
j_call: TRBJ2-1; clone_size: once; v_call: TRBV27; d_call: NA; cdr3_aa: ASSFQGWYNEQF
j_call: TRBJ2-3; clone_size: once; v_call: TRBV29-1; d_call: NA; cdr3_aa: SVMAGSGTDTQY
j_call: TRBJ1-1; clone_size: NA; v_call: TRBV19; d_call: NA; cdr3_aa: ASSTEWTEAF
j_call: TRBJ2-7; clone_size: NA; v_call: TRBV4-2; d_call: TRBD2; cdr3_aa: ASSQAPERGGLEQY
j_call: TRBJ2-7; clone_size: NA; v_call: TRBV5-5; d_call: NA; cdr3_aa: ASSFSRGMNYEQY
j_call: TRBJ2-7; clone_size: NA; v_call: TRBV12-5; d_call: NA; cdr3_aa: ASGLERHEQY
j_call: TRBJ1-5; clone_size: NA; v_call: TRBV28; d_call: TRBD1; cdr3_aa: ASSPGQGVQPQH
j_call: TRBJ2-7; clone_size: once; v_call: TRBV5-4; d_call: TRBD1; cdr3_aa: ASRGQGRSEQY
j_call: TRBJ2-1; clone_size: once; v_call: TRBV20-1; d_call: NA; cdr3_aa: SAKYINEQF
j_call: TRBJ2-1; clone_size: NA; v_call: TRBV10-3; d_call: NA; cdr3_aa: AISESYGLHEQF
j_call: TRBJ1-1; clone_size: NA; v_call: TRBV23-1; d_call: TRBD1; cdr3_aa: ASSYPGQGTEAF
j_call: TRBJ2-7; clone_size: NA; v_call: TRBV27; d_call: NA; cdr3_aa: ASRPRAGEQY
j_call: TRBJ2-7; clone_size: NA; v_call: TRBV19; d_call: NA; cdr3_aa: ASSMGGYEQY
j_call: TRBJ2-7; clone_size: NA; v_call: TRBV4-3; d_call: TRBD1; cdr3_aa: ASSQDPGQAKY
j_call: TRBJ2-5; clone_size: NA; v_call: TRBV28; d_call: TRBD2; cdr3_aa: ASSPRAGQETQY
j_call: TRBJ2-3; clone_size: NA; v_call: TRBV4-3; d_call: NA; cdr3_aa: ASSQDWADTQY
j_call: TRBJ2-3; clone_size: NA; v_call: TRBV6-1; d_call: NA; cdr3_aa: ASSDTGSTDTQY
j_call: TRBJ1-4; clone_size: NA; v_call: TRBV10-2; d_call: NA; cdr3_aa: ASSEGPEKLF
j_call: TRBJ1-2; clone_size: few; v_call: TRBV27; d_call: NA; cdr3_aa: ASSSQLSNYGYT
j_call: TRBJ2-7; clone_size: NA; v_call: TRBV6-6; d_call: NA; cdr3_aa: ASSYSEGTGEQY
j_call: TRBJ2-1; clone_size: NA; v_call: TRBV27; d_call: TRBD2; cdr3_aa: ASSSGLASYNEQF
j_call: TRBJ1-1; clone_size: NA; v_call: TRBV7-6; d_call: NA; cdr3_aa: ASSPSLGWVTEAF
j_call: TRBJ2-3; clone_size: NA; v_call: TRBV7-9; d_call: NA; cdr3_aa: ASSLPTRDRGTQY
j_call: TRBJ2-5; clone_size: NA; v_call: TRBV29-1; d_call: TRBD1; cdr3_aa: SVDRGQGERGETQY
j_call: TRBJ1-5; clone_size: NA; v_call: TRBV6-1; d_call: TRBD1; cdr3_aa: ASSVGQGERSQH
j_call: TRBJ2-1; clone_size: NA; v_call: TRBV5-4; d_call: NA; cdr3_aa: ASSFGINEQF
j_call: TRBJ1-1; clone_size: once; v_call: TRBV27; d_call: TRBD1; cdr3_aa: ASSLSLGGLLNTEAF
j_call: TRBJ2-2; clone_size: NA; v_call: TRBV7-9; d_call: NA; cdr3_aa: ASSFGEGELF
j_call: TRBJ1-1; clone_size: NA; v_call: TRBV7-6; d_call: NA; cdr3_aa: ASSPPTEHTEAF
j_call: TRBJ1-1; clone_size: NA; v_call: TRBV6-1; d_call: TRBD1; cdr3_aa: ASSEAQGSTEAF
j_call: TRBJ2-2; clone_size: NA; v_call: TRBV28; d_call: TRBD2; cdr3_aa: ASSFSGGIGELF
j_call: TRBJ2-1; clone_size: NA; v_call: TRBV29-1; d_call: NA; cdr3_aa: SVGPGYEQF
j_call: TRBJ2-4; clone_size: NA; v_call: TRBV2; d_call: NA; cdr3_aa: ASSDREGTGPLY
j_call: TRBJ2-1; clone_size: once; v_call: TRBV6-1; d_call: TRBD1; cdr3_aa: ASSDWKGADNEQF
j_call: TRBJ2-1; clone_size: NA; v_call: TRBV27; d_call: TRBD2; cdr3_aa: ASSPGTSGREYYNEQF
j_call: TRBJ2-1; clone_size: NA; v_call: TRBV5-1; d_call: NA; cdr3_aa: ASSLVYNEQF
j_call: TRBJ2-1; clone_size: NA; v_call: TRBV7-9; d_call: NA; cdr3_aa: ASSFSRPGASEQF
j_call: TRBJ1-3; clone_size: NA; v_call: TRBV6-5; d_call: TRBD1; cdr3_aa: ASKAGGRNTIY
j_call: TRBJ2-2; clone_size: NA; v_call: TRBV4-1; d_call: TRBD2; cdr3_aa: ASSPSGRATGELF
j_call: TRBJ1-1; clone_size: NA; v_call: TRBV13; d_call: NA; cdr3_aa: ASSSRAGPKNTEAF
j_call: TRBJ2-7; clone_size: NA; v_call: TRBV18; d_call: NA; cdr3_aa: ASSPETYEQY
j_call: TRBJ2-1; clone_size: NA; v_call: TRBV29-1; d_call: TRBD2; cdr3_aa: SVMVAGGRIYNEQF
j_call: TRBJ2-3; clone_size: NA; v_call: TRBV4-2; d_call: TRBD2; cdr3_aa: ASSPLTSGGPTDTQY
j_call: TRBJ2-1; clone_size: once; v_call: TRBV9; d_call: NA; cdr3_aa: ASSVIKTSEQF